This passage covers 2 T cell receptor beta chains from one sample sequenced in a study of CD8+CD57+ T cells in acquired aplastic anemia listed by TCRdb under 2018. Patients chosen for sequencing had shown expansion of CD8+CD57+ cells by flow cytometry. Sequencer: Illumina HiSeq 2000. TCR beta VDJ combination and CDR3 sequence profiling used genomic DNA as the template. The public reads were run again by TCRdb, first through fastp at Q25 and then through MiXCR, and only productive beta chains were kept. Under each unique CDR3 protein, matching rows form one entry showing the most common genes and DNA. This sample is represented by 120,000 or so distinct CDR3 sequences; less than 50% of them were singletons. Of the sample, roughly 2.7% is held by the ten largest clones. Sample: sorted CD4+, CD8+, or CD8+CD57+ T cells (not recorded which) from PBMCs. The receptors were gathered from a human donor with aplastic anemia.

The V gene is TRBV20-1, the J gene TRBJ2-7, with 7 bases lining up with TRBD2. CDR1 and CDR2 from the germline V gene are DFQATT and SNEGSKA (reference sequence). Germline trimming cut 3 bases from V and 6 bases from J; bases unmatched to any gene: 8. The CDR3 sequence is 13 residues long. In nucleotides, the CDR3 is TGCAGTGCTAGTCGGGGAGGGAGTCGCGAGCAGTACTTC. This encodes CSASRGGSREQYF.

This clonotype was seen only a few times. A read error may account for a junction end that differs from germline. The chain carries TRBV10-3 and TRBJ2-3; the D call may be TRBD1 or TRBD2 (5 bases each). CDR1 and CDR2 from the germline V gene are ENHRY and SYGVKD. This CDR3 is 14 amino acids long. CDR3 nucleotide sequence: TGTGCCAGCAGTGAAGGGGAGTACACAGATACGCAGTATTTT. Protein: CASSEGEYTDTQYF.